Below are 21 T cell receptor beta chains sequenced from a single sample in a study of T cells in Graves' hyperthyroidism and ophthalmopathy. Amplification of TCR beta CDR3 regions used RNA as the template. The TCR CDR3 was amplified in a first-round RT-PCR using the HTBI primer set. MiXCR was run by TCRdb on the multiplex PCR reads, yielding one entry per CDR3 protein. The table has hundreds of thousands of distinct CDR3 sequences, 20% seen once; the top ten hold about 45%. The sample was blood. The receptors were gathered from a man aged 40-55 years with Graves' ophthalmopathy.

This clonotype was seen only a few times. The CDR3 nucleotides read TGTGCCAGTAGTATGAGGATTCATGGCTACACCTTC. Its translation: CASSMRIHGYTF. The chain employs TRBV19 and TRBJ1-2, with no clear D. The CDR3 is made up of 12 amino acids. Trimming left V 3 bases short and J 6 bases short, with 8 bases between. Germline V gives CDR1 LNHDA, CDR2 SQIVND (reference sequence).

This sequence joins TRBV20-1 and TRBJ2-1, with D uncertain. Germline V CDR1 and CDR2: DFQATT, SNEGSKA (reference sequence). This CDR3 has 15 residues. Trimming took 5 bases from V and 3 from J, leaving 17 bases between them. The CDR3 protein is CSAGSRPPNYNEQFF. CDR3 nucleotides: TGCAGTGCTGGTTCAAGGCCCCCTAACTACAATGAGCAGTTCTTC.

On this clonotype: A much larger clonotype is one base distant, so this may be a read error. The rearrangement uses TRBV11-2 and TRBJ2-5; D is ambiguous. The end of the DNA is better explained by TRBJ2-1, so the J call may be wrong. The CDR3 is 15 residues long. Germline CDR1 and CDR2: SGHAT and FQNNGV. The CDR3 DNA follows: TGTGCCAGCAGCTTCTCCCCGGACGGCCAAGAGACCCAGTTCTTC. It is translated as CASSFSPDGQETQFF.

This clonotype was found many times. V is TRBV28 and J is TRBJ1-1; D is perhaps TRBD1 (5 bases). The germline gives CDR1 MDHEN, CDR2 SYDVKM. Trimming cost V 2 bases and J 2 bases, with 12 bases left between them. The CDR3 has 15 residues. The CDR3 sequence is CASSLIGGLNTEAFF. The CDR3 DNA is TGTGCCAGCAGTTTAATCGGGGGACTTAACACTGAAGCTTTCTTT.

This clonotype was recorded at least ten times. The chain couples TRBV6-2 or TRBV6-3 to TRBJ1-2; D is undetermined. CDR1 and CDR2 (germline): MNHEY, SVGEGT. V was cut by 6 bases and J by 6 bases, with 8 bases left in between. This CDR3 has 11 amino acids. This CDR3 reads CASRRSDGYTF. The CDR3, as DNA: TGTGCCAGCAGAAGGTCGGATGGCTACACCTTC.

The chain recombines TRBV6-1 with TRBJ1-5; no reliable D call. This CDR3 comprises 12 residues. The germline V gene encodes CDR1 MNHNS and CDR2 SASEGT. The V and J ends lost 1 base and 7 bases respectively, with 5 bases between them. CDR3 region: CASSEVRQPQHF. The CDR3 coding sequence is TGTGCCAGCAGTGAAGTACGGCAGCCCCAGCATTTT.

This clonotype was counted ten times or more. The chain links TRBV6-2 or TRBV6-3 to TRBJ1-2; D gene ambiguous. Deletions cut 0 bases from V and 4 bases from J, with 12 bases between. In germline, CDR1 is MNHEY, CDR2 SVGEGT. CDR3 length: 15 amino acids. The CDR3 region has the DNA TGTGCCAGCAGTTACTCGACCACCCTTCGCTATGGCTACACCTTC. Translation: CASSYSTTLRYGYTF.

The V call is TRBV5-4, the J call TRBJ1-6; a weak D match, TRBD1 (5 bases). Germline CDR1 SGHNT, CDR2 YYREEE (reference sequence). The V gene lost 3 bases and the J gene lost 7 bases, with 14 bases spanning the gap. The CDR3 totals 15 residues. In nucleotides, the CDR3 is TGTGCCAGCAGCTCAAAGGGACTGGGGAATTCACCCCTCCACTTT. It is translated as CASSSKGLGNSPLHF.

The V and J genes are TRBV5-4 and TRBJ1-2; D is unresolved. CDR3 length: 14 amino acids. The V gene lost 4 bases and the J gene lost 6 bases, with 16 bases spanning the gap. The germline V gene has CDR1 SGHNT and CDR2 YYREEE (reference sequence). The CDR3 nucleotides are TGTGCCAGCAGCCCCAGGACCGAGTTAGATGGCTACACCTTC. The encoded protein is CASSPRTELDGYTF.

The V and J genes are TRBV6-1 and TRBJ2-1, with a tentative D call TRBD2 (6 bases). The CDR3 runs 13 residues. Germline V gene data show CDR1 as MNHNS and CDR2 as SASEGT. V was shortened by 6 bases and J by 4 bases, with 10 bases between the two germline ends. The CDR3 nucleotides read TGTGCCAGCAGGGCTAGCGTTTACAATGAGCAGTTCTTC. It yields the protein CASRASVYNEQFF.

The table lists this clonotype with a few counts. The chain carries TRBV5-1 and TRBJ2-7, with TRBD1 matching over 10 bases. Trimming took 4 bases from V and 7 from J; bases not matched to a gene: 8. The CDR3 is made up of 14 amino acids. Germline CDR1 is SGHRS and CDR2 is YFSETQ. The CDR3 loop reads CASSARDRGEEQYF. The CDR3 DNA reads TGCGCCAGCAGCGCACGGGACAGGGGTGAAGAGCAGTACTTC.

This clonotype has only a few counts. V and J are TRBV5-1 and TRBJ2-3, with D possibly TRBD2 on 6 matching bases. CDR1 and CDR2 (germline): SGHRS, YFSETQ. The V and J ends lost 2 bases and 3 bases respectively, with 19 bases between them. The CDR3 consists of 17 residues. CDR3 in amino acids: CASSLPRSGEWTDTQYF. In nucleotides, the CDR3 is TGCGCCAGCAGCTTACCTCGTTCGGGGGAGTGGACAGATACGCAGTATTTT.

The chain combines TRBV20-1 with TRBJ2-7, with TRBD1 as a possible D gene (6 bases). CDR1 is DFQATT and CDR2 is SNEGSKA in the germline V gene (reference sequence). V gave up 0 bases and J gave up 0 bases, with 9 bases separating them. The CDR3 contains 14 residues. In DNA form, the CDR3 reads TGCAGTGCTAGAGAGGGACACAGCTCCTACGAGCAGTACTTC. Translation: CSAREGHSSYEQYF.

The rearrangement joins TRBV2 to TRBJ1-2, with 8 bases lining up with TRBD1. The CDR3 is 14 residues long. CDR1 SNHLY and CDR2 FYNNEI come from the germline V gene. V dropped 8 bases and J dropped 4; count of bases not matched to a gene: 9. The DNA of the CDR3 is TGTGCCAGCGGAAAGGACAGGGATGGCTATGGCTACACCTTC. Its translation: CASGKDRDGYGYTF.

This clonotype was detected once. Since a much larger clone is just one base distant, this may be a read error. The chain joins TRBV2 to TRBJ2-7; D uncertain. V was cut by 8 bases and J by 2 bases, with 13 bases left in between. The V gene's germline CDR1 is SNHLY and CDR2 FYNNEI. The CDR3 loop spans 13 amino acids. The CDR3, as DNA: TGTGCCAGCGGTAAGGACGCTGCCTACGAGCAGTACTTC. Amino acids: CASGKDAAYEQYF.

The chain employs TRBV9 and TRBJ2-3; 8 bases line up with TRBD1. This CDR3 spans 14 amino acids. Germline V gives CDR1 SGDLS, CDR2 YYNGEE. Trimming removed 1 base from V and 8 bases from J; junction bases left unmatched: 6. The CDR3 loop is CASSVQGADGTQYF. The CDR3 bases are TGTGCCAGCAGCGTACAGGGGGCTGATGGTACGCAGTATTTT.

This clonotype has a count of ten or more. The genes are TRBV7-3 and TRBJ2-1, with 13 bases fitting TRBD2. The CDR3 is made up of 15 amino acids. CDR1 is SGHTA, CDR2 FQGTGA, per germline. Trimming cost V 3 bases and J 9 bases; bases outside gene matches: 5. The CDR3 nucleotides read TGTGCCAGCAGCTTTGGACTAGCGGGAGTGGCTGAGCAGTTCTTC. This gives the protein CASSFGLAGVAEQFF.

V usage is TRBV7-2 and J usage is TRBJ1-2, with D possibly being TRBD1 (6 bases). Germline V gene data show CDR1 as SGHTA and CDR2 as FQGNSA. CDR3 size: 14 residues. Trimming left V 1 base short and J 6 bases short, with 12 bases between. The CDR3, as DNA: TGTGCCAGCAGCTTAGGATACAGGGACGATGGCTACACCTTC. Protein: CASSLGYRDDGYTF.

This chain joins TRBV7-8 and TRBJ2-7; 12 bases fit TRBD2. There are 15 residues in the CDR3. V was clipped by 5 bases and J by 7 bases; unmatched bases: 9. Germline values: CDR1 SGHVS, CDR2 FQNEAQ. CDR3 DNA sequence: TGTGCCAGCAGCATGAGGACTAGCGGGATTTGGGAGCAGTACTTC. Its protein product is CASSMRTSGIWEQYF.

The chain uses TRBV19 and TRBJ2-1; 10 nucleotides match TRBD2. Germline assignment: CDR1 LNHDA and CDR2 SQIVND (reference sequence). J gave up 5 bases and V 8 bases, and 24 bases lay outside the gene matches. The CDR3 contains 20 residues. Here the CDR3 reads CASRPGTASSSGRPNNEQFF. Written as DNA, the CDR3 is TGTGCCAGTCGACCCGGGACGGCCTCGAGTAGCGGGAGGCCTAACAATGAGCAGTTCTTC.

The V and J genes are TRBV5-1 and TRBJ2-5; TRBD2 matches 11 bases. V dropped 3 bases and J dropped 2; count of bases not matched to a gene: 3. Germline-derived CDR1 and CDR2 are SGHRS and YFSETQ. The CDR3 has 15 residues. The CDR3: CASSSTSGGQETQYF. The CDR3 coding sequence is TGCGCCAGCAGCTCCACTAGCGGGGGACAAGAGACCCAGTACTTC.